The T cell receptor beta chain under discussion was sequenced for a study of technical replicates of blood from a handful of donors. From germline, CDR1 is SGHRS and CDR2 YFSETQ. Between the trimmed V and J ends, which lost 0 bases and 5 bases, there was a span of 5 bases. The CDR3 contains 12 residues. TCRdb's table, derived via immunoSEQ multiplex PCR, lists solely in-frame clones and lacks some. The sample contains tens of thousands of clones, 95% to 98% of which appear only once. J is TRBJ2-5 and V is TRBV5-1; no clear D. The TCR comes from a human donor in good health. Material: T cells isolated from PBMCs. CDR3: CASSLGSETQYF. The DNA for the CDR3 is TGCGCCAGCAGCTTGGGTTCGGAGACCCAGTACTTC. The whole variable domain, filled in from reference TRBV5-1 and TRBJ2-5, reads KAGVTQTPRYLIKTRGQQVTLSCSPISGHRSVSWYQQTPGQGLQFLFEYFSETQRNKGNFPGRFSGRQFSNSRSEMNVSTLELGDSALYLCASSLGSETQYFGPGTRLLVL.